This TCR beta chain was profiled in a study of blood T cell repertoires in COVID-19. Study context: Acute and convalescent COVID-19 samples came from the United States, Italy and Spain. T cells, B-cell-depleted T cells, or PBMCs supplied cDNA or gDNA.

Assay used: immunoSEQ multiplex PCR; TCRdb lists only in-frame clones, some missing. The sample lists 90,000 to 120,000 clones, over 75% occurring once. This CDR3 has 17 residues. V gave up 1 base and J gave up 1 base, with 15 bases separating them. Germline V gene data show CDR1 as SGHVS and CDR2 as FQNEAQ. Sequencing used peripheral blood. This TCR was recovered from a human donor in a cohort sampled during active COVID-19. The chain recombines TRBV7-8 with TRBJ2-3; perhaps TRBD2 as D (6 bases). The CDR3 loop reads CASSLEGLARGTDTQYF. The DNA of the CDR3 is TGTGCCAGCAGCTTAGAGGGGCTAGCGAGAGGCACAGATACGCAGTATTTT.